This TCR beta chain emerged from a study of response to subunit inactivated influenza vaccine. Study-level results: Authors suggested seasonal influenza vaccinations each recruit few new T cells.

There are 17 residues in the CDR3. V lost 1 base and J 2 bases, leaving 15 bases between the germline ends. MiXCR was run by TCRdb on the RT-PCR reads, yielding one entry per CDR3 protein. The repertoire includes approximately 500,000 distinct CDR3 sequences, less than 15% of them detected once, and roughly 10% sits in the top ten. This clonotype was counted between two and nine times. What it binds is not known. This rearrangement joins TRBV12-3 or TRBV12-4 to TRBJ1-5; D possibly corresponds to TRBD1 (5 bases). The sequence came from a man aged 45 to 65 who received an inactivated influenza vaccine. This material consisted of PBMCs from blood, taken 12 days after vaccination. In nucleotides, the CDR3 is TGTGCCAGCAGTTTAGAGGGGTCAGGGCTCGGCAATCAGCCCCAGCATTTT. It translates to CASSLEGSGLGNQPQHF.